This T cell receptor (beta chain) was captured in a study of cytomegalovirus exposure and HLA in healthy donors. Whole-study results and caveats: The authors listed about 170 TCR beta chains as cytomegalovirus-associated.

Germline V gene lookup returns CDR1 SGHTA and CDR2 FQGNSA. The CDR3 has 13 residues. V was pared by 5 bases and J by 2 bases, with 10 bases between. Profiling relied on immunoSEQ multiplex PCR, and the TCRdb table lists in-frame clones only, not all of them. The sample gives some 98,000 clones, 87% of which show up once; 5.5% to 7.5% is in the top ten. Comments on this clone: Its cognate antigen is unknown.

The sequence was collected from a man between 18 and 35 years old in good health and CMV-seropositive. The chain is built from TRBV7-2 and TRBJ2-7; unclear D gene. Sequenced material: PBMCs. The CDR3, as DNA: TGTGCCAGCAGCGATATTGCGACCTACGAGCAGTACTTC. It is translated as CASSDIATYEQYF. Filled out from reference TRBV7-2 and TRBJ2-7, the complete variable domain reads GAGVSQSPSNKVTEKGKDVELRCDPISGHTALYWYRQSLGQGLEFLIYFQGNSAPDKSGLPSDRFSAERTGGSVSTLTIQRTQQEDSAVYLCASSDIATYEQYFGPGTRLTVT.